A selection of T cell receptor beta chains follows, all from one sample in a study of human thymus T cells. Measured with immunoSEQ multiplex PCR; TCRdb has only the in-frame clones, and not every one. This table has roughly 130,000 clones, 90% to 95% appearing once. The sample taken for sequencing was thymus tissue. All receptors come from a boy less than two years old with a congenital heart defect but otherwise immunologically healthy. Each CDR3 is given with its conserved first and last residue. The D gene is left open where the match is weak. The listing skips clone size in some rows; elsewhere it reads once, few, many or a size class.

D: TRBD2; J: TRBJ2-1; size: -; V: TRBV9; CDR3: CASSPGTSGGAPYNEQFF; DNA: TGTGCCAGCAGCCCCGGGACTAGCGGGGGGGCCCCCTACAATGAGCAGTTCTTC
D: TRBD2; J: TRBJ2-3; size: -; V: TRBV18; CDR3: CASSPTHRRGYPSTDTQYF; DNA: TGTGCCAGCTCACCAACTCATAGGCGGGGGTACCCCAGCACAGATACGCAGTATTTT
D: -; J: TRBJ1-3; size: -; V: TRBV5-1; CDR3: CASSLDRRPGNTIYF; DNA: TGCGCCAGCAGCTTGGACAGGCGGCCTGGAAACACCATATATTTT
D: TRBD2; J: TRBJ2-2; size: -; V: TRBV14; CDR3: CASSHRLAGARTGELFF; DNA: TGTGCCAGCAGCCACAGGCTAGCGGGGGCCCGGACCGGGGAGCTGTTTTTT
D: TRBD1; J: TRBJ1-1; size: once; V: TRBV27; CDR3: CASSLCEGANTEAFF; DNA: TGTGCCAGCAGTTTATGTGAGGGGGCGAACACTGAAGCTTTCTTT
D: TRBD1; J: TRBJ1-3; size: -; V: TRBV7-2; CDR3: CASSFPGRGPGTIYF; DNA: TGTGCCAGCAGCTTTCCGGGGAGGGGGCCGGGCACCATATATTTT
D: -; J: TRBJ1-2; size: -; V: TRBV5-1; CDR3: CASSLGSQEGGYTF; DNA: TGCGCCAGCAGCTTGGGGTCACAAGAAGGGGGCTACACCTTC
D: -; J: TRBJ1-1; size: -; V: TRBV19; CDR3: CASSARTAEAFF; DNA: TGTGCCAGTAGTGCCCGGACAGCTGAAGCTTTCTTT
D: TRBD1; J: TRBJ1-3; size: -; V: TRBV5-1; CDR3: CASSPCTGAQGGNTIYF; DNA: TGCGCCAGCAGCCCTTGCACAGGGGCCCAGGGAGGAAACACCATATATTTT
D: -; J: TRBJ2-5; size: -; V: TRBV9; CDR3: CASSGVGGETQYF; DNA: TGTGCCAGCAGCGGTGTCGGGGGCGAGACCCAGTACTTC
D: -; J: TRBJ2-1; size: few; V: TRBV6-1; CDR3: CASRGTQGYEQFF; DNA: TGTGCCAGCAGGGGGACACAGGGCTATGAGCAGTTCTTC
D: -; J: TRBJ2-1; size: -; V: TRBV11-2; CDR3: CASSLDRAIGTHGGREQFF; DNA: TGTGCCAGCAGCTTAGACAGGGCGATTGGGACGCACGGGGGTCGGGAGCAGTTCTTC
D: TRBD2; J: TRBJ2-3; size: -; V: TRBV4-2; CDR3: CASSLGRDGGDTQYF; DNA: TGTGCCAGCAGCCTTGGGCGGGACGGGGGGGATACGCAGTATTTT
D: TRBD2; J: TRBJ2-5; size: -; V: TRBV7-9; CDR3: CASSSELAEETQYF; DNA: TGTGCCAGCAGCTCGGAGCTAGCGGAAGAGACCCAGTACTTC
D: -; J: TRBJ1-1; size: -; V: TRBV19; CDR3: CASSSRGTKNTEAFF; DNA: TGTGCCAGTAGTAGCCGAGGAACCAAGAACACTGAAGCTTTCTTT
D: -; J: TRBJ2-7; size: -; V: TRBV7-8; CDR3: CASSPPGFGPLYEQYF; DNA: TGTGCCAGCAGCCCTCCGGGCTTCGGACCCCTCTACGAGCAGTACTTC
D: -; J: TRBJ2-7; size: -; V: TRBV5-6; CDR3: CASSFTGSYEQYF; DNA: TGTGCCAGCAGCTTCACAGGCTCCTACGAGCAGTACTTC
D: -; J: TRBJ1-1; size: -; V: TRBV19; CDR3: CAPRPRNTEAFF; DNA: TGTGCCCCCAGACCGAGAAACACTGAAGCTTTCTTT
D: TRBD2; J: TRBJ2-3; size: -; V: TRBV10-1; CDR3: CASIYSGGADTQYF; DNA: TGCGCCAGCATATATAGCGGGGGGGCAGATACGCAGTATTTT
D: -; J: TRBJ1-2; size: -; V: TRBV28; CDR3: CASETPYYGYTF; DNA: TGTGCCAGCGAGACACCCTACTATGGCTACACCTTC
D: -; J: TRBJ2-1; size: -; V: TRBV27; CDR3: CASNTPGRSYNEQFF; DNA: TGTGCCAGCAATACGCCGGGACGAAGCTACAATGAGCAGTTCTTC
D: TRBD2; J: TRBJ2-2; size: -; V: TRBV5-6; CDR3: CASSQTSGGRQAGELFF; DNA: TGTGCCAGCAGCCAGACTAGCGGGGGGCGACAAGCCGGGGAGCTGTTTTTT
D: TRBD2; J: TRBJ2-7; size: -; V: TRBV19; CDR3: CASSITSGYEQYF; DNA: TGTGCCAGTAGTATTACTAGCGGCTACGAGCAGTACTTC
D: -; J: TRBJ1-4; size: -; V: TRBV4-2; CDR3: CASSQGRGGEKLFF; DNA: TGTGCCAGCAGCCAGGGTAGGGGTGGGGAAAAACTGTTTTTT
D: -; J: TRBJ1-3; size: -; V: TRBV28; CDR3: CASSIPRVSGNTIYF; DNA: TGTGCCAGCAGTATCCCTAGAGTCTCTGGAAACACCATATATTTT
D: -; J: TRBJ1-3; size: -; V: TRBV6-1; CDR3: CASKLGGPGNTIYF; DNA: TGTGCCAGCAAGTTGGGGGGCCCTGGAAACACCATATATTTT
D: TRBD1; J: TRBJ2-2; size: -; V: TRBV4-3; CDR3: CASSLIGAGDRGTGELFF; DNA: TGCGCCAGCAGCCTGATAGGAGCAGGGGACAGGGGCACCGGGGAGCTGTTTTTT